This entry concerns a single T cell receptor (beta chain). The specificity of this receptor is unknown. No base-level quality is on record; no much larger clone is a single base apart. This sample is part of a study of identifying expanded T cells in peripheral blood (dated by TCRdb to the late 2010s). For the wider study: Technical replicates were generated by sequencing separate aliquots of the same genomic DNA pool, and four replicates were compared pairwise. On the study overall, not on this receptor specifically: The authors expected biological variance in healthy repertoires might increase further over much longer intervals such as months to years. The binomial model flagged about 1.1 differentially abundant clones between technical replicates but 15 to 17 over two weeks and 19 to 20 over approximately 4 weeks. In all healthy donors, the variance in clone template counts between samples taken two to three weeks apart rose significantly as total template count increased. Both the number of clones called differentially abundant and the false-positive rate were significantly reduced by the beta-binomial model across all healthy-donor time intervals.

During the collection period, no immune events, such as infections, were documented for the healthy donors. To calibrate time-dependent variance in a beta-binomial model of T-cell clone differential abundance, blood repertoires from healthy donors were used as a training cohort. The training cohort included 10 or so healthy donors, of whom 3 were female and 7 were male. On average the donors were around 41 years old, and their ages spanned about 29 to 65 years. Obtained from a commercial supplier, whole blood was collected from each healthy donor at three time points set around two weeks apart. Genomic DNA was extracted from unsorted whole blood for immunosequencing. TCRbeta CDR3 regions were profiled by bias-controlled multiplex PCR amplification of genomic DNA with the immunoSEQ Assay. The paper's data handling went like this. To quantify the absolute abundance of each unique TCRbeta CDR3 region, the sequences were collapsed and filtered. Differential abundance was assessed using a binomial (Fisher-equivalent) model and a beta-binomial model in which time-dependent variance fitted from healthy donors was added. Clones with fewer than 5 combined templates were excluded, and clones with Benjamini-Hochberg FDR below 0.01 were called differentially abundant. Beta-binomial variance was modeled as a function of total template count across the two samples using the form v = (b*log(k)+a)^2. The source is immuneACCESS, and TCRdb retained only in-frame sequences with V and J called. Part of the clones is not carried over; for the studies checked, unresolved V genes explain less than half of this, and the remainder is unexplained. V and J calls and clone size are those listed in that table; D and trimming were worked out from the DNA. The sample profile shows some 80,000 clones; 70% to 90% of them were found once. Of the sample, about 7% falls within the top ten clones.

From the cysteine through the phenylalanine, the CDR3 covers 17 amino acids. Only the CDR3 region is kept as DNA, spanning 51 bases read in frame from base 1. The V and J genes are TRBV21-1 and TRBJ2-2; the D segment call TRBD1 is taken from the table without a DNA check. TRBV21-1 is marked as a pseudogene. This TCR came from a person between 18 and 75 years old in good health. Sequenced sample: blood. The sequenced DNA is TGTGCCAGCAGCAAAGGGGCGCTGACAGTGAACACCGGGGAGCTGTTTTTT. Its amino acids are CASSKGALTVNTGELFF.